This T cell receptor (beta chain) was sequenced during a study of blood T cell repertoires in COVID-19. Background on the study: T cells, B-cell-depleted T cells, or PBMCs provided the cDNA or gDNA that served as material.

Methods used by the authors: Reference gene primers were amplified, and this amplification served to estimate nucleated cell counts. This table comes from immunoSEQ multiplex PCR, and its TCRdb copy is limited to in-frame clones, with some not included. V and J calls and clone size follow that table, whereas D and trimming were derived from the DNA. The table has about 160,000 clones, approximately 95% seen once. Germline values: CDR1 MNHNY, CDR2 SVGAGI (reference sequence). This CDR3 spans 15 amino acids. V lost 4 bases to trimming and J lost 4 bases, with 16 bases between them. This sequence joins TRBV6-6 and TRBJ1-1, with no clear D. Sequenced: peripheral blood. This clonotype was obtained from a woman aged 50 to 65 with acute or convalescent COVID-19. The CDR3 loop reads CASSSPGVLSTEAFF. Here the CDR3 DNA reads TGTGCCAGCAGTTCCCCCGGGGTACTGAGCACTGAAGCTTTCTTT.